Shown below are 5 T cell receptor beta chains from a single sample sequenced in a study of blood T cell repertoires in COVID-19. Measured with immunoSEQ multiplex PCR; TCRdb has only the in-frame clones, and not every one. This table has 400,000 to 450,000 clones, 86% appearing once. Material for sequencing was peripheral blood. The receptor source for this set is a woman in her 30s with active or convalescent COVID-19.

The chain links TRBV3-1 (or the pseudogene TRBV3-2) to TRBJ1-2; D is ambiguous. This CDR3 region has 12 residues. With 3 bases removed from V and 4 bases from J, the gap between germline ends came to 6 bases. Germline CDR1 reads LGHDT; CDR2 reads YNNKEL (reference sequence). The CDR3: CASSQRSYGYTF. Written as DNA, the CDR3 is TGTGCCAGCAGCCAGCGGTCCTATGGCTACACCTTC.

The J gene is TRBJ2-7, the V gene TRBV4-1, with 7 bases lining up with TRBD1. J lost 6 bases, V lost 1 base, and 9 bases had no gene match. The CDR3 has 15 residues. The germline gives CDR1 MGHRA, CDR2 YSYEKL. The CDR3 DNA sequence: TGCGCCAGCAGCCAAGGGACAGGCTCAAGGTTCGAGCAGTACTTC. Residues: CASSQGTGSRFEQYF.

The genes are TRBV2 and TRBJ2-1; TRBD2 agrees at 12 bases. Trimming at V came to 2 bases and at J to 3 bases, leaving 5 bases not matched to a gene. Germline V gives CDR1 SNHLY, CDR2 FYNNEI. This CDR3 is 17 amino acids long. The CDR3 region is CASSELTSGSFYNEQFF. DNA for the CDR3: TGTGCCAGCAGTGAATTGACTAGCGGGAGTTTCTACAATGAGCAGTTCTTC.

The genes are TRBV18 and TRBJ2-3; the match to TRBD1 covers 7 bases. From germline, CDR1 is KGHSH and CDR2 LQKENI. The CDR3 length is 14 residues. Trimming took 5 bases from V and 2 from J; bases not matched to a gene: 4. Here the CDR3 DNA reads TGTGCCAGCTCAGCCGGGACAGACACAGATACGCAGTATTTT. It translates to CASSAGTDTDTQYF.

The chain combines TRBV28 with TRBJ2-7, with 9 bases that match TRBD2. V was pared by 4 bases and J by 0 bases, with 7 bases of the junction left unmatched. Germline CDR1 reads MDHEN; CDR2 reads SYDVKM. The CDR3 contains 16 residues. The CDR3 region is CASSSLGGGASYEQYF. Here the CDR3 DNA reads TGTGCCAGCAGTTCCCTAGGCGGGGGGGCCTCCTACGAGCAGTACTTC.